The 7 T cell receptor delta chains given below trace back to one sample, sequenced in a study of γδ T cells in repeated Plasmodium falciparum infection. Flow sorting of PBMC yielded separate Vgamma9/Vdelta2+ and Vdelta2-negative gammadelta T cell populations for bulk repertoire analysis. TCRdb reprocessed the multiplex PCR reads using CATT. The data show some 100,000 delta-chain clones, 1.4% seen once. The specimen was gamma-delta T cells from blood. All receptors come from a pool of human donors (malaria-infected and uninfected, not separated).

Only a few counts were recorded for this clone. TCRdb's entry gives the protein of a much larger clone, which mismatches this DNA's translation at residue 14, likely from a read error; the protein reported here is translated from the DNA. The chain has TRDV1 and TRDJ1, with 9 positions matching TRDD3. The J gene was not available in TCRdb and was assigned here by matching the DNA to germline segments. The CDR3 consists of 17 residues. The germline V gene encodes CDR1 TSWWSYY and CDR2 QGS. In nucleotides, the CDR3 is TGTGCTCTTGGGGACATCTCTGGGGGATTCCTCACCGATAGACTCATCTTT. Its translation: CALGDISGGFLTDRLIF.

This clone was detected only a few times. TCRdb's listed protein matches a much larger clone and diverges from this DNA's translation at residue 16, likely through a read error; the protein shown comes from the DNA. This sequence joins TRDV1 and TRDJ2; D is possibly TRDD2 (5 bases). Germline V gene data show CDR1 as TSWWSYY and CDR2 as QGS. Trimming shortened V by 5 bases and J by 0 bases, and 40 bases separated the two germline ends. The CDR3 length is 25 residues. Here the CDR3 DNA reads TGTGCTCTTGGGCCCTACTACCCGGGGTTAGTCCCATTTATAACTGAGGGAGCTTTGACAGCACAACTCTTCTTT. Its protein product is CALGPYYPGLVPFITEGALTAQLFF.

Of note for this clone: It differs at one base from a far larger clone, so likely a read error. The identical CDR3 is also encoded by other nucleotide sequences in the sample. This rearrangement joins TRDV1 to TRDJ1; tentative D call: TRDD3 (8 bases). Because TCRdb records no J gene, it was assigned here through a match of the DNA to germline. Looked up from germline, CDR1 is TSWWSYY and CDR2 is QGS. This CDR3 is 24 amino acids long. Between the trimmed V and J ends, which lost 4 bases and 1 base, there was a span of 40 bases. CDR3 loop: CALGAFSYQRMYWGPLPATDKLIF. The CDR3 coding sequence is TGTGCTCTTGGGGCTTTTTCCTACCAGAGGATGTACTGGGGGCCCCTCCCTGCCACCGATAAACTCATCTTT.

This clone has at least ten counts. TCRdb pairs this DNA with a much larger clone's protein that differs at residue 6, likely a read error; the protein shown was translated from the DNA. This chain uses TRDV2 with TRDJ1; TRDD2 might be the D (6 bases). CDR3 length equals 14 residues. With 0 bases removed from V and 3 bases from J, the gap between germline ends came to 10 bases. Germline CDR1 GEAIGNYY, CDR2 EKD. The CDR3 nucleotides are TGTGCCTGTGACACCCCTCCTACTGCCGATAAACTCATCTTT. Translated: CACDTPPTADKLIF.

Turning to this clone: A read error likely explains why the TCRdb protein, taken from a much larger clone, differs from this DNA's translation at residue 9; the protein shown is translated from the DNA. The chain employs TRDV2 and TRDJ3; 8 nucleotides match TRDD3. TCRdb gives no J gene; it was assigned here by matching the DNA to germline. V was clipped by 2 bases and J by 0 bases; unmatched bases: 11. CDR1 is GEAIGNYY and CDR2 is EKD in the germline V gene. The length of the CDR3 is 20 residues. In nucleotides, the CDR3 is TGTGCCTGTGACAAGTACTGGGGGGTCCCTAGCTCCTGGGACACCCGACAGATGTTTTTC. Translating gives CACDKYWGVPSSWDTRQMFF.

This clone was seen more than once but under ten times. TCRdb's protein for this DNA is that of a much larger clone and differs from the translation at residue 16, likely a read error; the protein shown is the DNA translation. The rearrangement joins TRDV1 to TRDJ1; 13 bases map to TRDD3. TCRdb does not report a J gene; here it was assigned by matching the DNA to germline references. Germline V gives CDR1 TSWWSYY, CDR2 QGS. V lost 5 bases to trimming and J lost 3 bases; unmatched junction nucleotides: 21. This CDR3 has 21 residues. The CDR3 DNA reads TGTGCTCTTGGGAATTCAGGGTACTGGGGGATACGCGTCCTGTACGCCGATAAACTCATCTTT. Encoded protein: CALGNSGYWGIRVLYADKLIF.

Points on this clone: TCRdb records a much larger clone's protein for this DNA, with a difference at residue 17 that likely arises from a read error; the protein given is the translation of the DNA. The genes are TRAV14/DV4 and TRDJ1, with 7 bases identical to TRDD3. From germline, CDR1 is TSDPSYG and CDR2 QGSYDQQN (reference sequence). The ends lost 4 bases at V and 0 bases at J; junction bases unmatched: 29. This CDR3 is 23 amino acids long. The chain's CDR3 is CAMRGIFLSTELMGDPHTDKLIF. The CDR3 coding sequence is TGTGCAATGAGAGGGATATTCCTTTCCACGGAGCTAATGGGGGACCCGCACACCGATAAACTCATCTTT.